This T cell receptor (beta chain) was sequenced in a study of shared clonotypes between healthy human individuals. Assay: immunoSEQ multiplex PCR; the TCRdb copy retains only in-frame clones and omits some. The table includes some 1 million clones, under 80% detected once. In this sample, this clone turned up a few times. The target antigen is unknown. Other DNA sequences from this sample encode an identical CDR3 as well. Study findings and constraints: Naive subsets typically showed greater estimated richness than memory subsets. For naive CD4 cells, roughly 5% of clonotypes were shared across a handful of donors.

The germline gives CDR1 SGHRS, CDR2 YFSETQ. The junction had 0 bases not matched to a gene; V was cut back by 4 bases and J by 1 base. This CDR3 is built from 13 residues. CD45RA-negative memory and CD45RA+ naive subsets were split from the CD4+ cells. This chain links TRBV5-1 with TRBJ2-3; 7 bases align to TRBD1. Sequences were obtained from memory CD4+ T cells sorted from blood. Indicated subset: CD45RA-negative fraction. This TCR was recovered from a man in his late teens or twenties in good health. Written as DNA, the CDR3 is TGCGCCAGCAGCACAGGGGGCACAGATACGCAGTATTTT. Amino acids: CASSTGGTDTQYF.